A single sample gave rise to the 7 T cell receptor beta chains below, sequenced in a study of blood T cells in healthy people across ages (dated by TCRdb to between 2015 and 2016). Receptor amplification or capture employed 5' RACE. Sequenced using an Illumina HiSeq 2500. A second PCR of about 7 to 12 cycles was performed with a sample-barcoded 5' primer and a J-beta primer mix. TCRdb reprocessing: public reads trimmed at Q25 with fastp, clones called with MiXCR, in-frame beta chains kept. Entries are consolidated by CDR3 protein sequence, retaining the most common genes and DNA. Within this sample are about 1,400,000 distinct CDR3 sequences, with roughly 40% of them counted one time only. The top ten clones comprise roughly 7.9% of the sample. Source material: blood. These receptors were collected from a woman aged 18 to 35 in good health.

This clonotype was detected a few times. The DNA for the CDR3 is TGCAGTGCTAGTAATCCTAGCTCCTACAATGAGCAGTTCTTC. Residues: CSASNPSSYNEQFF. The V gene is TRBV20-1, the J gene TRBJ2-1, with no clear D. Germline CDR1 reads DFQATT; CDR2 reads SNEGSKA (reference sequence). The germline V and J ends were trimmed by 3 bases and 0 bases, with 9 bases remaining between them. CDR3 length: 14 residues.

This clonotype showed up just a few times. The rearrangement joins TRBV20-1 to TRBJ2-4; 7 bases match TRBD2. CDR1 is DFQATT, CDR2 SNEGSKA, per germline (reference sequence). After removal of 0 bases from V and 13 bases from J, the junction contained 15 bases not matched to a gene. The CDR3 is made up of 15 amino acids. The CDR3 nucleotides are TGCAGTGCTAGAGATCACCCCAGCGGGGCCAATGAGCAGTACTTC. It encodes CSARDHPSGANEQYF.

The CDR3 loop is CASSPHALAGHEQYF. As DNA, the CDR3 is TGTGCCAGCAGCCCCCATGCCCTAGCGGGACACGAGCAGTACTTC. The chain joins TRBV2 to TRBJ2-4; 9 nucleotides agree with TRBD2. Near its end, the DNA agrees better with TRBJ2-7, so the J call may be wrong. Germline V gene lookup returns CDR1 SNHLY and CDR2 FYNNEI. The CDR3 runs to 15 residues.

J is TRBJ2-7 and V is TRBV5-1, with D possibly being TRBD1 (6 bases). V was clipped by 4 bases and J by 3 bases, with 17 bases between them. The CDR3 runs to 15 residues. Germline-derived CDR1 and CDR2 are SGHRS and YFSETQ. In nucleotides, the CDR3 is TGCGCCAGCAGCCCCAGGGCAGGGGATCACTACGAGCAGTACTTC. This translates into CASSPRAGDHYEQYF. The variable domain in full, completed from reference TRBV5-1 and TRBJ2-7, reads KAGVTQTPRYLIKTRGQQVTLSCSPISGHRSVSWYQQTPGQGLQFLFEYFSETQRNKGNFPGRFSGRQFSNSRSEMNVSTLELGDSALYLCASSPRAGDHYEQYFGPGTRLTVT.

The rearrangement uses TRBV20-1 and TRBJ2-1, with 13 positions matching TRBD2. This CDR3 is 15 amino acids long. J was trimmed by 5 bases and V by 3 bases; bases with no gene match: 4. In germline, CDR1 is DFQATT, CDR2 SNEGSKA (reference sequence). The CDR3 sequence is CSARGTSGVNNEQFF. CDR3 in DNA: TGCAGTGCTAGGGGGACTAGCGGGGTAAACAATGAGCAGTTCTTC.

This clonotype was found many times. The chain couples TRBV4-1 to TRBJ2-7; D uncertain. Per the germline V gene, CDR1 is MGHRA and CDR2 is YSYEKL. V was shortened by 1 base and J by 3 bases, with 7 bases between the two germline ends. This CDR3 has 13 amino acids. The CDR3 region has the DNA TGCGCCAGCAGCCAAGCAGTGGGCTACGAGCAGTACTTC. Amino acid sequence: CASSQAVGYEQYF.

This clonotype was recorded a few times. The genes are TRBV2 and TRBJ2-7, with D uncertain. The V and J ends lost 7 bases and 2 bases respectively, with 9 bases between them. This CDR3 has 12 residues. Germline values: CDR1 SNHLY, CDR2 FYNNEI. CDR3 sequence (DNA): TGTGCCAGCACAGAACAGACCTACGAGCAGTACTTC. Translation gives CASTEQTYEQYF.